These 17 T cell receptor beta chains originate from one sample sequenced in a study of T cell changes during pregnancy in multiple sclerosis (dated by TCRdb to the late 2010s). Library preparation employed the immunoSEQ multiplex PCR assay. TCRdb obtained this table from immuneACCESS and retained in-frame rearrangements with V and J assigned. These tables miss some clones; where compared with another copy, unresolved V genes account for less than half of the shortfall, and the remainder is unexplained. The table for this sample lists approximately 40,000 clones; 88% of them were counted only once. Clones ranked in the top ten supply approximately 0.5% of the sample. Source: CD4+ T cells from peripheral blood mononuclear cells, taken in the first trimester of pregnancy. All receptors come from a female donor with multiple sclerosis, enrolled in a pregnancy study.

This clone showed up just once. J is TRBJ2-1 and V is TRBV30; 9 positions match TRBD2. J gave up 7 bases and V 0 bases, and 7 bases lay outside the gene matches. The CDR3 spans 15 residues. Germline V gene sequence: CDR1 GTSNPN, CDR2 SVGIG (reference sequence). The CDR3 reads CAWSVTAGGGNEQFF. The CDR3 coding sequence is TGTGCCTGGAGTGTAACAGCGGGGGGAGGGAATGAGCAGTTCTTC.

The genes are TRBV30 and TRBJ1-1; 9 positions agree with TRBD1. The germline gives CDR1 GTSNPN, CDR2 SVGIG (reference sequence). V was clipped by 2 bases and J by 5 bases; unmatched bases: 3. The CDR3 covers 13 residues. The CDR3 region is CAWSLQGATEAFF. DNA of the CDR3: TGTGCCTGGAGTTTACAGGGGGCGACTGAAGCTTTCTTT.

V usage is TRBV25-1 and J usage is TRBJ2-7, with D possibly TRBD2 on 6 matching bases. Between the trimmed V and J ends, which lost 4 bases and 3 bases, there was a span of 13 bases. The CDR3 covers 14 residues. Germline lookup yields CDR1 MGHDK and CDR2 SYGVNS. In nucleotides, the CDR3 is TGTGCCAGCAGTGGGGCGGGGAGAGGCTACGAGCAGTACTTC. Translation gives CASSGAGRGYEQYF.

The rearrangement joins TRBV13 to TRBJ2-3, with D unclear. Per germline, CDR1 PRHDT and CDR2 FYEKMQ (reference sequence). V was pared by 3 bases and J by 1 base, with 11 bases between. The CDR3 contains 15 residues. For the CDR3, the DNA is TGTGCCAGCAGCTTTGGCTCCCCCCGCACAGATACGCAGTATTTT. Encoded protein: CASSFGSPRTDTQYF. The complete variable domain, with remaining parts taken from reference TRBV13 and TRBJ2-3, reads AAGVIQSPRHLIKEKRETATLKCYPIPRHDTVYWYQQGPGQDPQFLISFYEKMQSDKGSIPDRFSAQQFSDYHSELNMSSLELGDSALYFCASSFGSPRTDTQYFGPGTRLTVL.

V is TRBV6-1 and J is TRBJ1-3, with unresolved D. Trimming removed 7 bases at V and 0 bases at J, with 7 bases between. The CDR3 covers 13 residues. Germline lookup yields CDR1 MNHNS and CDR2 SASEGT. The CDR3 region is CASILYSGNTIYF. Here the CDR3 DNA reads TGTGCCAGCATCCTTTACTCTGGAAACACCATATATTTT.

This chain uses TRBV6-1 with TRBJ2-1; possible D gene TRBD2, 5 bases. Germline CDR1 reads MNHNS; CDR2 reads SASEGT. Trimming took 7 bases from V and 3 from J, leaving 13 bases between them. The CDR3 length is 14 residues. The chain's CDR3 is CASTRASRYNEQFF. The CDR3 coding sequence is TGTGCCAGCACGAGGGCTTCCCGCTACAATGAGCAGTTCTTC.

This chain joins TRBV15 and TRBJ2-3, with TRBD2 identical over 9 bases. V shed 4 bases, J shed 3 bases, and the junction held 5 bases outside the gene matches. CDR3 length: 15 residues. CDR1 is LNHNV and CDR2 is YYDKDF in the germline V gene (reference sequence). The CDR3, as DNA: TGTGCCACCAGCAAGTCTAGCGGGGTGACAGATACGCAGTATTTT. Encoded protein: CATSKSSGVTDTQYF.

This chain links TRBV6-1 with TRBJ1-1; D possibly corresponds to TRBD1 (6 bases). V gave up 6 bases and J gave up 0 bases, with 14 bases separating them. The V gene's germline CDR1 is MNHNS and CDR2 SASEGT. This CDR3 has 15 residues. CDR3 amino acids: CASRVNRALNTEAFF. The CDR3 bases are TGTGCCAGCAGAGTTAACAGGGCCTTGAACACTGAAGCTTTCTTT.

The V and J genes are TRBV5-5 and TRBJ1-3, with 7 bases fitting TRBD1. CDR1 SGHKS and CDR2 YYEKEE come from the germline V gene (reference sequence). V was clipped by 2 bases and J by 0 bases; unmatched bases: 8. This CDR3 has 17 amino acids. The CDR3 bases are TGTGCCAGCAGCTTTGTTGCAGGGGGTTCCTCTGGAAACACCATATATTTT. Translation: CASSFVAGGSSGNTIYF.

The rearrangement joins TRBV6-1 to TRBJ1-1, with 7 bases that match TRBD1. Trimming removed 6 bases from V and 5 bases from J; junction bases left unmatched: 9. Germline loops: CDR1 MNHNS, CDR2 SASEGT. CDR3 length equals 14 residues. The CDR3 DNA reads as TGTGCCAGCAGACATACAGGGGCAGGAACTGAAGCTTTCTTT. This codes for CASRHTGAGTEAFF.

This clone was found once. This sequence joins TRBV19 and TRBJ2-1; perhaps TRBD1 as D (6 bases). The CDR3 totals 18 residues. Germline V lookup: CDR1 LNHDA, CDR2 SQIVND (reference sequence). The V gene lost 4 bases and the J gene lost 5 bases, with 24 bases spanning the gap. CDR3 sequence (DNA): TGTGCCAGTAGTACCTCATTACAGGGAAGGAGACATAACAATGAGCAGTTCTTC. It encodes CASSTSLQGRRHNNEQFF.

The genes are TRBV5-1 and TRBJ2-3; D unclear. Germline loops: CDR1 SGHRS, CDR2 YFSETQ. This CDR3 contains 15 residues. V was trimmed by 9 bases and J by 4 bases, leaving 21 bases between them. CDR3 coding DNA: TGCGCCACCAGTCGACAAGGCAGTACTGCAGATACGCAGTATTTT. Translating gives CATSRQGSTADTQYF.

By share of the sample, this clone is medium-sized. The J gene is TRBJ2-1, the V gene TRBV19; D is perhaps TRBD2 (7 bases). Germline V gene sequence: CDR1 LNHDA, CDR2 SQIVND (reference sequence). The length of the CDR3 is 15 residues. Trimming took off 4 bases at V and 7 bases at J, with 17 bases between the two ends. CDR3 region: CASSSFRGARNEQFF. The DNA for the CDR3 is TGTGCCAGTAGTAGTTTTCGGGGGGCCCGAAATGAGCAGTTCTTC. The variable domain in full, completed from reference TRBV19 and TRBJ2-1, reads DGGITQSPKYLFRKEGQNVTLSCEQNLNHDAMYWYRQDPGQGLRLIYYSQIVNDFQKGDIAEGYSVSREKKESFPLTVTSAQKNPTAFYLCASSSFRGARNEQFFGPGTRLTVL.

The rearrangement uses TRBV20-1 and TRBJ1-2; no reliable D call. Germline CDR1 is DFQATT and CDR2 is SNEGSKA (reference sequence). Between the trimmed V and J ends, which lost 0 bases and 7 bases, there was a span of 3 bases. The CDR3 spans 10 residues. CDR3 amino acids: CSARDSGYTF. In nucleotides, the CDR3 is TGCAGTGCTAGAGATAGTGGCTACACCTTC.

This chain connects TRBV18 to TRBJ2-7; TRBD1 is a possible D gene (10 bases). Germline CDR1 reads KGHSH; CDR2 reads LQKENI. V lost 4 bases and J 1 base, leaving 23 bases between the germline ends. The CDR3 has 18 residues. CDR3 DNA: TGTGCCAGCTCACTCGACAGGGGGCTGAGCGGGAGGTCCTACGAGCAGTACTTC. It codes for CASSLDRGLSGRSYEQYF.

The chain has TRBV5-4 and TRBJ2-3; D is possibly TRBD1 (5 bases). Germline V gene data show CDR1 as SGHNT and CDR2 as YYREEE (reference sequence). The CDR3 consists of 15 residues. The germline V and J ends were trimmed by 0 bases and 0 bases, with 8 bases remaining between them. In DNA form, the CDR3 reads TGTGCCAGCAGCTTGGGGGGCAGGAGCACAGATACGCAGTATTTT. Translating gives CASSLGGRSTDTQYF.

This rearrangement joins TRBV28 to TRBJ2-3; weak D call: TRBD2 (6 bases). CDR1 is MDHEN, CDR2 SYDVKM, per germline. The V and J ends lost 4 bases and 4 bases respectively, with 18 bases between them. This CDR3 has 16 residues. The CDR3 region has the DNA TGTGCCAGCAGTTCCCTCGCTCGGGAGTCTCCAGATACGCAGTATTTT. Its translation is CASSSLARESPDTQYF.